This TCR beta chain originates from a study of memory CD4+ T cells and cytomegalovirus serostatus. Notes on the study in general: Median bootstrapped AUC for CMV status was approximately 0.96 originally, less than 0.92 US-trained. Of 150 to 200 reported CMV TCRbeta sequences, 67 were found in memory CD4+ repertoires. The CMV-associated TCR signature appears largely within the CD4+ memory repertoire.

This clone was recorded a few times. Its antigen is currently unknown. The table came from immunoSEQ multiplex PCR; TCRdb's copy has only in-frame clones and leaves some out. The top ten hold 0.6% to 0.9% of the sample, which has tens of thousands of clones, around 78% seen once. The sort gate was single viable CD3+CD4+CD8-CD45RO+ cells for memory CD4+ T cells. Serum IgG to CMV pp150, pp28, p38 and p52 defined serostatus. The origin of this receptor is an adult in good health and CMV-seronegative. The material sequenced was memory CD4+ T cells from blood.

In DNA form, the CDR3 reads TGCGCCAGCAGCTTGGATAGGAACACTGAAGCTTTCTTT. Translation gives CASSLDRNTEAFF. V and J are TRBV5-1 and TRBJ1-1; D uncertain. V lost 0 bases and J 1 base, leaving 4 bases between the germline ends. The length of the CDR3 is 13 residues. Per the germline V gene, CDR1 is SGHRS and CDR2 is YFSETQ.